These 7 T cell receptor beta chains came from one sample sequenced in a study of T cell repertoires in cytomegalovirus infection. TCRdb re-analysed the reads in MiXCR, keeping a single row per CDR3 protein. The sample has over 150,000 distinct CDR3 sequences, 15% to 20% seen once. The sample taken for sequencing was PBMCs. The receptors were gathered from a human donor in good health (CMV status not recorded). Some clones in this sample may be carry-over from other donors' samples.

This clonotype showed up many times. This rearrangement joins TRBV28 to TRBJ2-7; possibly TRBD2 for D (5 bases). V lost 6 bases to trimming and J lost 2 bases, with 11 bases between them. Germline CDR1 reads MDHEN; CDR2 reads SYDVKM. CDR3 size: 13 residues. In nucleotides, the CDR3 is TGTGCCAGCAGCCCTCCCGGGGCCTACGAGCAGTACTTC. Protein product: CASSPPGAYEQYF. Drawing the rest from reference TRBV28 and TRBJ2-7, the complete variable domain is DVKVTQSSRYLVKRTGEKVFLECVQDMDHENMFWYRQDPGLGLRLIYFSYDVKMKEKGDIPEGYSVSREKKERFSLILESASTNQTSMYLCASSPPGAYEQYFGPGTRLTVT.

The chain links TRBV6-5 to TRBJ2-7, with TRBD1 matching 7 bases. With 3 bases clipped from V and 0 bases from J, the junction kept 5 bases outside the gene matches. Germline V gives CDR1 MNHEY, CDR2 SVGAGI. This CDR3 is built from 15 residues. The CDR3 spells CASSYTGQSSYEQYF. CDR3 DNA: TGTGCCAGCAGTTATACGGGACAGAGCTCCTACGAGCAGTACTTC.

The chain carries TRBV6-1 and TRBJ2-1, with a tentative D call TRBD1 (6 bases). V lost 4 bases and J 4 bases, leaving 20 bases between the germline ends. CDR3 length: 17 amino acids. In germline, CDR1 is MNHNS, CDR2 SASEGT. CDR3 bases: TGTGCCAGCAGTGTTCTGGGGGCAGTCCTCAAGTACAATGAGCAGTTCTTC. It translates to CASSVLGAVLKYNEQFF.

This clonotype was detected a few times. The chain joins TRBV4-3 to TRBJ1-2; D may be TRBD1 (6 bases). The CDR3 is made up of 15 amino acids. Trimming took 4 bases from V and 6 from J, leaving 18 bases between them. Germline V gives CDR1 LGHNA, CDR2 YSLEER. The DNA for the CDR3 is TGCGCCAGCAGCCTCGAGGGGGGCAGTGGTGATGGCTACACCTTC. Translation gives CASSLEGGSGDGYTF.

In this sample, this clonotype turned up many times. The V gene is TRBV7-2, the J gene TRBJ2-7, with 8 positions matching TRBD1. The CDR3 runs 13 residues. The germline CDR1 and CDR2 sequences are SGHTA and FQGNSA. Unmatched junction bases numbered 4, after V lost 5 bases and J lost 4 bases. The CDR3 loop is CASSRTGKYEQYF. CDR3 bases: TGTGCCAGCAGCCGGACAGGGAAATACGAGCAGTACTTC.

Note on this clonotype: A single base separates this from a much larger clone, so it may be a read error. The V call is TRBV6-1, the J call TRBJ2-7; D remains unclear. The CDR3 contains 14 residues. Trimming took 0 bases from V and 4 from J, leaving 10 bases between them. The germline gives CDR1 MNHNS, CDR2 SASEGT. The chain's CDR3 is CASSEAHGWYEQYF. CDR3 DNA sequence: TGTGCCAGCAGTGAAGCGCATGGATGGTACGAGCAGTACTTC.

About this clonotype: A much larger clonotype is one base distant, so this may be a read error. This rearrangement joins TRBV7-9 to TRBJ1-4; TRBD1 is a possible D gene (5 bases). Germline CDR1 SEHNR, CDR2 FQNEAQ (reference sequence). The CDR3 covers 16 residues. CDR3 region: CASSPSGAGRGEELFF. In nucleotides, the CDR3 is TGTGCCAGCAGCCCAAGTGGCGCAGGGAGAGGTGAAGAACTGTTTTTT.